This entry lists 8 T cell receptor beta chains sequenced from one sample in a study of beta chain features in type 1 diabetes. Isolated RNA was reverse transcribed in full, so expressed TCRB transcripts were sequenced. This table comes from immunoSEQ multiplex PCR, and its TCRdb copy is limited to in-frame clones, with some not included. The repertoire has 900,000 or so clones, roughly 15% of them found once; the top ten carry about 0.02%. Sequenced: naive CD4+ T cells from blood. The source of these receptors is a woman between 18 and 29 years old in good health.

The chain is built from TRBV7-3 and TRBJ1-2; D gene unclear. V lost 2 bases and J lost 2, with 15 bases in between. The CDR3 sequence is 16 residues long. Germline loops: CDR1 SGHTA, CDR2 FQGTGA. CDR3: CASSLSGQDLNYGYTF. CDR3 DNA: TGTGCCAGCAGCTTATCCGGCCAGGACCTAAACTATGGCTACACCTTC. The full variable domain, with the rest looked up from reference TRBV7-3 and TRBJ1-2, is GAGVSQTPSNKVTEKGKYVELRCDPISGHTALYWYRQSLGQGPEFLIYFQGTGAADDSGLPNDRFFAVRPEGSVSTLKIQRTERGDSAVYLCASSLSGQDLNYGYTFGSGTRLTVV.

CDR3 nucleotide sequence: TGTGCCAGCAGCCCAAGGAGGACAGGGAACGAGCAGTACTTC. Translation gives CASSPRRTGNEQYF. The chain employs TRBV7-2 and TRBJ2-7; TRBD1 agrees at 8 bases. The CDR3 totals 14 residues. The ends lost 5 bases at V and 5 bases at J; junction bases unmatched: 8. CDR1 and CDR2 (germline): SGHTA, FQGNSA.

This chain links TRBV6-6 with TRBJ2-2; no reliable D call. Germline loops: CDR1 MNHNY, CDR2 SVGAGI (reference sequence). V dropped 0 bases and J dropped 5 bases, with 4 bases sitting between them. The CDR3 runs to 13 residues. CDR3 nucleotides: TGTGCCAGCAGTTACTCTAGAACCGGGGAGCTGTTTTTT. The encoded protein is CASSYSRTGELFF.

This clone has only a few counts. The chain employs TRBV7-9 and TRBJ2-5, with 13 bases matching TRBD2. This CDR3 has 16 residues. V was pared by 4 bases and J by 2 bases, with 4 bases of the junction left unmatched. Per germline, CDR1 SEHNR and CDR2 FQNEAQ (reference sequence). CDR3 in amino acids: CASSSGLAGVQETQYF. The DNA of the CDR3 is TGTGCCAGCAGCTCCGGACTAGCGGGAGTACAAGAGACCCAGTACTTC.

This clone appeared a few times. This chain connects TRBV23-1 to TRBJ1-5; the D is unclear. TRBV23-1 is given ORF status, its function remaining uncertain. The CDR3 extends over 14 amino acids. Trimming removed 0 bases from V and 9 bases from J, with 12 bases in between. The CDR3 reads CASSQSGREPPQHF. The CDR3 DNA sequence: TGCGCCAGCAGTCAATCGGGAAGGGAGCCGCCCCAGCATTTT.

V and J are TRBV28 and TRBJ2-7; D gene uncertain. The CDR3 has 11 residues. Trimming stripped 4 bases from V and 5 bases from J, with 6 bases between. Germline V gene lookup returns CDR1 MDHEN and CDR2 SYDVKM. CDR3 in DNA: TGTGCCAGCAGTTCCTATGACGAGCAGTACTTC. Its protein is CASSSYDEQYF.

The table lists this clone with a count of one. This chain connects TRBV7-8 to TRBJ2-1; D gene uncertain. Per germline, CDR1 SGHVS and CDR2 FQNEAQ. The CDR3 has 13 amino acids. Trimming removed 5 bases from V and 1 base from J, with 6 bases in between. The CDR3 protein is CASSQSSYNEQFF. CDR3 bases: TGTGCCAGCAGCCAAAGTTCCTACAATGAGCAGTTCTTC.

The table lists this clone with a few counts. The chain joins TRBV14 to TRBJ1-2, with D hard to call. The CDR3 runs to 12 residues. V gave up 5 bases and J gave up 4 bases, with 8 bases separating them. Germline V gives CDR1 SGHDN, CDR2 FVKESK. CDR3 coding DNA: TGTGCCAGCAGCGAGGGAGCCTATGGCTACACCTTC. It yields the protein CASSEGAYGYTF.